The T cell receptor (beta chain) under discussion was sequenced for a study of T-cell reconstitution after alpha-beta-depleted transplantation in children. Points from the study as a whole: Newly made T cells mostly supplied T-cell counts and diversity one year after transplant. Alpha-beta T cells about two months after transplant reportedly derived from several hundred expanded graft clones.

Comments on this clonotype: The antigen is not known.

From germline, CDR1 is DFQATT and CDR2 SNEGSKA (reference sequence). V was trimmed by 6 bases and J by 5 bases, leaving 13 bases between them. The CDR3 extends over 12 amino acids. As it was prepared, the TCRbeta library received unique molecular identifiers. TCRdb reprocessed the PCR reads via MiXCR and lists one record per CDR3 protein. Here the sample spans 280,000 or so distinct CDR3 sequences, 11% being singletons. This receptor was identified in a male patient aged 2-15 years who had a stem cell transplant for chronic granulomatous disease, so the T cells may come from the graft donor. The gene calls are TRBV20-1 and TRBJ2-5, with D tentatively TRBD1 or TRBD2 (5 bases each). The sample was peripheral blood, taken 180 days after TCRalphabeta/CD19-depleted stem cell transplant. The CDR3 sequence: CSATGASETQYF. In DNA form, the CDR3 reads TGCAGTGCAACCGGGGCCTCGGAGACCCAGTACTTC.